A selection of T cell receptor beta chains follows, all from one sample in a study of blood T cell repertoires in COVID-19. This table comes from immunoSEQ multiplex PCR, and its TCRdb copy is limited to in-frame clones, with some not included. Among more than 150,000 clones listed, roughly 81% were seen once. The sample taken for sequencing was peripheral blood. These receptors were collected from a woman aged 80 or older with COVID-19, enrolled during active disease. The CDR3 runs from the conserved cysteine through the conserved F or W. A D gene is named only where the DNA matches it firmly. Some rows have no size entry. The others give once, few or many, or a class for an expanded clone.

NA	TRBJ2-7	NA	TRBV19	CASSIGKDYEQYF	TGTGCCAGTAGTATCGGGAAGGACTACGAGCAGTACTTC
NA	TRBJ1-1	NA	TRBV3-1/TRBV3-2	CASSQDTANTEAFF	TGTGCCAGCAGCCAAGACACTGCGAACACTGAAGCTTTCTTT
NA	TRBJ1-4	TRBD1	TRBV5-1	CASSTGTGIEKLFF	TGCGCCAGCAGCACCGGGACAGGGATTGAAAAACTGTTTTTT
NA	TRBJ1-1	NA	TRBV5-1	CASSLLGARNTEAFF	TGCGCCAGCAGCTTGCTGGGGGCGCGGAACACTGAAGCTTTCTTT
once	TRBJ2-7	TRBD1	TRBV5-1	CASSLEDRAAYEQYF	TGCGCCAGCAGCTTGGAGGACAGGGCGGCCTACGAGCAGTACTTC
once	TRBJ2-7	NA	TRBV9	CASSVDSGALEQYF	TGTGCCAGCAGCGTAGACAGCGGTGCTCTCGAGCAGTACTTC
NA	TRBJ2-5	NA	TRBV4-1	CASSPGQIGETQYF	TGCGCCAGCAGCCCCGGACAGATAGGGGAGACCCAGTACTTC
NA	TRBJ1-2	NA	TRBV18	CASSPPVIIGRGSYGYTF	TGTGCCAGCTCACCTCCCGTAATAATAGGGAGAGGGAGCTATGGCTACACCTTC
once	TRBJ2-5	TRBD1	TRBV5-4	CASSAGTGDTTQYF	TGTGCCAGCAGCGCAGGGACAGGAGATACGACCCAGTACTTC
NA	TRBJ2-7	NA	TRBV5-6	CASSPLPIAAGEQYF	TGTGCCAGCAGCCCCCTCCCCATTGCGGCGGGAGAGCAGTACTTC
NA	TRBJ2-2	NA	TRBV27	CASSYGTLDTGELFF	TGTGCCAGCAGTTACGGGACTCTCGACACCGGGGAGCTGTTTTTT
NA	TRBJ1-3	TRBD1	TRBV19	CASIPGQGRPLSGNTIYF	TGTGCCAGCATACCGGGACAGGGGAGACCCCTCTCTGGAAACACCATATATTTT
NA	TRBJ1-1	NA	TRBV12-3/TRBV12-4	CASSLYGGTEAFF	TGTGCCAGCAGTTTGTACGGGGGCACTGAAGCTTTCTTT
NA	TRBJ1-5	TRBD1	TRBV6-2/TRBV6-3	CASSRITGASNQPQHF	TGTGCCAGCAGCCGAATAACAGGGGCTTCCAATCAGCCCCAGCATTTT
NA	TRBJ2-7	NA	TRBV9	CASSGTPYPSYEQYF	TGTGCCAGCAGCGGGACTCCCTATCCTTCCTACGAGCAGTACTTC
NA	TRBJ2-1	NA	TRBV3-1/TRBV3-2	CASSQDGAGPPYNEQFF	TGTGCCAGCAGCCAAGACGGGGCGGGGCCGCCCTACAATGAGCAGTTCTTC
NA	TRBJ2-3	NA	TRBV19	CASRRGASADTQYF	TGTGCCAGTCGCCGGGGGGCATCCGCAGATACGCAGTATTTT
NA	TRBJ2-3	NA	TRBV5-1	CASSLAADTQYF	TGCGCCAGCAGCTTGGCGGCAGATACGCAGTATTTT
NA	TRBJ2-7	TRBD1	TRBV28	CASRGQNYEQYF	TGTGCCAGCAGGGGACAGAACTACGAGCAGTACTTC
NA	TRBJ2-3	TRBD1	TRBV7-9	CASSLPGDRGLDTQYF	TGTGCCAGCAGCTTACCCGGGGACAGGGGGTTGGATACGCAGTATTTT
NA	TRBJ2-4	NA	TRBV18	CASSPPGDKNIQYF	TGTGCCAGCTCACCACCAGGGGATAAAAACATTCAGTACTTC
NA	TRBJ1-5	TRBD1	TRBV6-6	CASSYPGTEGQPQHF	TGTGCCAGCAGTTACCCTGGGACAGAGGGTCAGCCCCAGCATTTT
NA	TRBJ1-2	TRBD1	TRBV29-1	CSVVRGPGGDGYTF	TGCAGCGTTGTAAGGGGGCCAGGGGGTGATGGCTACACCTTC
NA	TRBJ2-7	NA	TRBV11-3	CASSLQIEQYF	TGTGCCAGCAGCTTACAAATCGAGCAGTACTTC
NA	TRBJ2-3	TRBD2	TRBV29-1	CSAGEGWRTDTQYF	TGCAGCGCGGGGGAGGGTTGGAGAACAGATACGCAGTATTTT
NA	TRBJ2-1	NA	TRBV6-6	CASSQYSLYNEQFF	TGTGCCAGCAGTCAGTACAGTTTATACAATGAGCAGTTCTTC
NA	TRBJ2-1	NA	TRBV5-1	CASSPAPSGNEQFF	TGCGCCAGCAGCCCGGCCCCGAGCGGCAATGAGCAGTTCTTC
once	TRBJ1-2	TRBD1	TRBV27	CASSFPSQDRATNYGYTF	TGTGCCAGCAGTTTCCCCTCTCAGGACAGGGCGACTAACTATGGCTACACCTTC
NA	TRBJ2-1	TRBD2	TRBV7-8	CASRPLMSGRKYNEQFF	TGTGCCAGCAGGCCCTTAATGAGCGGGAGGAAATACAATGAGCAGTTCTTC
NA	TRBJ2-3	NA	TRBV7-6	CASSPEWGEGTDTQYF	TGTGCCAGCAGCCCCGAGTGGGGGGAAGGAACAGATACGCAGTATTTT
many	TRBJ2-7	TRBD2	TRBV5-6	CASSPGLEYEQYF	TGTGCCAGCAGCCCGGGACTAGAGTACGAGCAGTACTTC
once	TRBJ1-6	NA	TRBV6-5	CASSYSGSSYNSPLHF	TGTGCCAGCAGTTACTCGGGCAGCTCCTATAATTCACCCCTCCACTTT
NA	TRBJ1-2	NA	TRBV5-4	CASSLVASGGYGYTF	TGTGCCAGCAGCTTGGTAGCCAGCGGGGGCTATGGCTACACCTTC
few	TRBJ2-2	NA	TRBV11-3	CASSFYTDTGELFF	TGTGCCAGCAGCTTCTACACAGACACCGGGGAGCTGTTTTTT
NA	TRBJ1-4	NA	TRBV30	CAWSPRHNEKLFF	TGTGCCTGGAGTCCCAGACACAATGAAAAACTGTTTTTT
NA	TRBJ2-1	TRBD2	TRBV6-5	CASSYTLAGAAFF	TGTGCCAGCAGTTACACGCTAGCGGGAGCCGCGTTCTTC
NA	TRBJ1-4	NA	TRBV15	CATSRGASVVEKLFF	TGTGCCACCAGCAGAGGAGCCTCCGTTGTTGAAAAACTGTTTTTT
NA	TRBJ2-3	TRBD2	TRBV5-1	CASSLGWRGLAGATDTQYF	TGCGCCAGCAGCTTGGGTTGGAGGGGACTAGCGGGAGCCACAGATACGCAGTATTTT
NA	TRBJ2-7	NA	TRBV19	CASSISRSVGGVQQYF	TGTGCCAGTAGTATATCCAGGAGTGTCGGAGGGGTCCAGCAGTACTTC
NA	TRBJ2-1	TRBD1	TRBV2	CASSAGTGGFNEQFF	TGTGCCAGCAGCGCCGGGACAGGGGGTTTCAATGAGCAGTTCTTC
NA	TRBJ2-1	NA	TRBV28	CASSPHTGNNEQFF	TGTGCCAGCAGTCCACATACAGGGAACAATGAGCAGTTCTTC
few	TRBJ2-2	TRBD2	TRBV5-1	CASRGLAALTGELFF	TGCGCCAGCAGGGGACTAGCGGCCCTCACCGGGGAGCTGTTTTTT
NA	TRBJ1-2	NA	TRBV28	CASRPAGQDYGYTF	TGTGCCAGCAGGCCCGCAGGTCAGGACTATGGCTACACCTTC
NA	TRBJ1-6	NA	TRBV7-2	CASREVRNSPLHF	TGTGCCAGCAGAGAAGTACGGAATTCACCCCTCCACTTT
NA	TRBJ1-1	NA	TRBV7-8	CASSLAQRTEAFF	TGTGCCAGCAGCTTAGCGCAACGGACTGAAGCTTTCTTT
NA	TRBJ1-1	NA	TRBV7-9	CASSLDTFGGAFF	TGTGCCAGCAGCTTAGACACCTTCGGGGGGGCTTTCTTT
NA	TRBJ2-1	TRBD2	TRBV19	CASSMEGLAGGRNEQFF	TGTGCCAGTAGTATGGAGGGACTAGCGGGAGGGCGCAATGAGCAGTTCTTC
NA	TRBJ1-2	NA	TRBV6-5	CASSYGRTGGYTF	TGTGCCAGCAGTTACGGGCGGACGGGGGGCTACACCTTC
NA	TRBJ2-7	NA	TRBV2	CASSEVGGSYEQYF	TGTGCCAGCAGTGAAGTCGGTGGCTCCTACGAGCAGTACTTC
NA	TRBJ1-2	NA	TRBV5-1	CASSLASANYGYTF	TGCGCCAGCAGCTTGGCCTCAGCTAACTATGGCTACACCTTC
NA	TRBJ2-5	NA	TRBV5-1	CASSLDYQKTQYF	TGCGCCAGCAGCTTGGATTATCAGAAGACCCAGTACTTC
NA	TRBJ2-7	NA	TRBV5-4	CASSSTPPRALDEQYF	TGTGCCAGCAGCTCCACCCCTCCGAGGGCCCTGGACGAGCAGTACTTC
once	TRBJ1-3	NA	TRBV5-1	CASSLSPTGSGNTIYF	TGCGCCAGCAGCTTGAGCCCGACAGGCTCTGGAAACACCATATATTTT
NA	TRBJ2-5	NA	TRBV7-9	CASSSQGSETQYF	TGTGCCAGCAGCTCCCAGGGGTCCGAGACCCAGTACTTC
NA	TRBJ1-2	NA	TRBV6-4	CASSDSAGTGGYTF	TGTGCCAGCAGTGACTCGGCGGGGACGGGTGGCTACACCTTC
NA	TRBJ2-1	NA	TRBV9	CASSVYDRSSYNEQFF	TGTGCCAGCAGCGTATACGACAGGAGCTCCTACAATGAGCAGTTCTTC
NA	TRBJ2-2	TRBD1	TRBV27	CASRAQGVANTGELFF	TGTGCCAGCAGAGCTCAGGGGGTAGCGAACACCGGGGAGCTGTTTTTT
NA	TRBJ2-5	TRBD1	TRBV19	CASSEGAGETQYF	TGTGCCAGTAGCGAGGGGGCTGGAGAGACCCAGTACTTC
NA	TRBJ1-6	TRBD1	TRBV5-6	CASSLTRDRFNSPLHF	TGTGCCAGCAGCTTGACGCGGGACAGGTTCAATTCACCCCTCCACTTT